A single sample gave rise to the 15 T cell receptor beta chains below, sequenced in a study of cytomegalovirus exposure and HLA in healthy donors. With 60 Vbeta and 13 Jbeta primers, the PCR was carried out. Libraries were prepared by immunoSEQ multiplex PCR; TCRdb keeps only in-frame clonotypes and omits some of them. This sample carries roughly 200,000 clones, about 9.4% of them seen once, and the ten largest clones take over 1%. Input material: PBMCs. Every receptor here comes from a woman aged 25 to 45 in good health and CMV-seropositive.

This clone was counted between two and nine times. V is TRBV5-1 and J is TRBJ1-1; maybe TRBD1 (5 bases). This CDR3 comprises 15 residues. Germline CDR1 and CDR2: SGHRS and YFSETQ. Trimming removed 0 bases from V and 1 base from J, with 10 bases in between. The CDR3 loop reads CASSLGGTQNTEAFF. In DNA, the CDR3 is TGCGCCAGCAGCTTGGGAGGGACTCAGAACACTGAAGCTTTCTTT.

This chain uses TRBV6-1 with TRBJ1-4; the D is unclear. Germline V gene lookup returns CDR1 MNHNS and CDR2 SASEGT. Trimming removed 2 bases from V and 6 bases from J, with 10 bases in between. The CDR3 is 14 residues long. CDR3 amino acids: CASSESGYHEKLFF. DNA of the CDR3: TGTGCCAGCAGTGAATCAGGATACCATGAAAAACTGTTTTTT.

This clone showed up just a few times. This rearrangement joins TRBV5-1 to TRBJ2-3, with 8 bases lining up with TRBD2. Per germline, CDR1 SGHRS and CDR2 YFSETQ. V shed 4 bases, J shed 2 bases, and the junction held 9 bases outside the gene matches. CDR3 length equals 16 residues. For the CDR3, the DNA is TGCGCCAGCAGCCGGTTAGCGGGGAGTCCCACAGATACGCAGTATTTT. Its protein is CASSRLAGSPTDTQYF.

V gene TRBV5-1 combines with J gene TRBJ2-7, with D perhaps matching TRBD1 (5 bases). Per germline, CDR1 SGHRS and CDR2 YFSETQ. V lost 0 bases to trimming and J lost 6 bases, with 13 bases between them. The length of the CDR3 is 14 residues. CDR3 amino acids: CASSLAGQGLEQYF. DNA of the CDR3: TGCGCCAGCAGCTTGGCAGGACAAGGCCTCGAGCAGTACTTC. Using reference TRBV5-1 and TRBJ2-7 for the parts outside the CDR3, the full variable domain is KAGVTQTPRYLIKTRGQQVTLSCSPISGHRSVSWYQQTPGQGLQFLFEYFSETQRNKGNFPGRFSGRQFSNSRSEMNVSTLELGDSALYLCASSLAGQGLEQYFGPGTRLTVT.

In its sample, this clone was seen a few times. The chain is built from TRBV5-1 and TRBJ2-1; the match to TRBD2 covers 11 bases. CDR1 and CDR2 (germline): SGHRS, YFSETQ. V trimming: 4 bases; J trimming: 8 bases; junction bases outside the gene matches: 11. The CDR3 loop spans 16 amino acids. The CDR3 here is CASSHISGRGGDEQFF. The CDR3 DNA sequence: TGCGCCAGCAGCCACATTAGCGGGAGGGGAGGCGATGAGCAGTTCTTC. Filled out from reference TRBV5-1 and TRBJ2-1, the complete variable domain reads KAGVTQTPRYLIKTRGQQVTLSCSPISGHRSVSWYQQTPGQGLQFLFEYFSETQRNKGNFPGRFSGRQFSNSRSEMNVSTLELGDSALYLCASSHISGRGGDEQFFGPGTRLTVL.

The CDR3 coding sequence is TGTGCCAGCAGCGTAGGGGCCGGTGGGGGGTACGAGCAGTACTTC. It codes for CASSVGAGGGYEQYF. The chain couples TRBV9 to TRBJ2-7, with D possibly TRBD2 on 6 matching bases. V lost 0 bases, J lost 4 bases, and 14 bases lay in between. The CDR3 extends over 15 amino acids. Germline V gene sequence: CDR1 SGDLS, CDR2 YYNGEE.

This clone occurred a few times. The chain carries TRBV7-2 and TRBJ2-3, with D possibly matching TRBD2 (6 bases). The CDR3 has 15 amino acids. Germline loops: CDR1 SGHTA, CDR2 FQGNSA. The germline V and J ends were trimmed by 3 bases and 2 bases, with 12 bases remaining between them. The CDR3 DNA reads TGTGCCAGCAGCTTTTACGGGGGTTCCACAGATACGCAGTATTTT. It is translated as CASSFYGGSTDTQYF. The full variable domain, rest sourced from reference TRBV7-2 and TRBJ2-3, is GAGVSQSPSNKVTEKGKDVELRCDPISGHTALYWYRQSLGQGLEFLIYFQGNSAPDKSGLPSDRFSAERTGGSVSTLTIQRTQQEDSAVYLCASSFYGGSTDTQYFGPGTRLTVL.

This chain connects TRBV13 to TRBJ2-5; D is undetermined. Trimming took off 3 bases at V and 0 bases at J, with 5 bases between the two ends. The germline gives CDR1 PRHDT, CDR2 FYEKMQ (reference sequence). The CDR3 contains 13 residues. CDR3 protein: CASSFEDQETQYF. For the CDR3, the DNA is TGTGCCAGCAGCTTTGAGGACCAAGAGACCCAGTACTTC.

The table lists this clone with a few counts. The chain joins TRBV18 to TRBJ2-5, with TRBD2 as a possible D gene (5 bases). Germline assignment: CDR1 KGHSH and CDR2 LQKENI. This CDR3 comprises 17 residues. Trimming stripped 0 bases from V and 1 base from J, with 15 bases between. This CDR3 reads CASSPPEAAMFQETQYF. In nucleotides, the CDR3 is TGTGCCAGCTCACCACCGGAGGCGGCAATGTTCCAAGAGACCCAGTACTTC.

This clone has only a few counts. This chain uses TRBV21-1 with TRBJ1-5. TRBV21-1 is marked as a pseudogene. This CDR3 has 18 residues. This CDR3 is CASILFPEDAGANQPQHF. In nucleotides, the CDR3 is TGTGCCAGCATCTTATTCCCTGAAGACGCGGGGGCCAATCAGCCCCAGCATTTT.

The gene calls are TRBV12-2 and TRBJ1-2; the table's D call TRBD1 went unverified against the DNA. TRBV12-2 has pseudogene status. CDR3 length: 18 amino acids. The CDR3 here is CASRLVTGTGDRRYGYTF. In DNA form, the CDR3 reads TGTGCAAGTCGCTTAGTGACCGGGACAGGGGATAGGCGCTATGGCTACACCTTC.

V gene TRBV29-1 combines with J gene TRBJ1-3; D not resolved. Germline lookup yields CDR1 SQVTM and CDR2 ANQGSEA. This CDR3 contains 14 residues. V lost 6 bases, J lost 0 bases, and 12 bases lay in between. The DNA of the CDR3 is TGCAGCGTCCCGGGAGCCCTCTCTGGAAACACCATATATTTT. Translated: CSVPGALSGNTIYF.

There are a few counts of this clone. This chain links TRBV5-1 with TRBJ2-2; tentatively, D is TRBD2 (6 bases). With 4 bases removed from V and 1 base from J, the gap between germline ends came to 11 bases. Germline CDR1 reads SGHRS; CDR2 reads YFSETQ. The CDR3 length is 15 residues. CDR3 DNA sequence: TGCGCCAGCAGCGGGGCCGGGAGGAACACCGGGGAGCTGTTTTTT. This encodes CASSGAGRNTGELFF.

The chain links TRBV5-1 to TRBJ1-2; D gene uncertain. With 10 bases removed from V and 0 bases from J, the gap between germline ends came to 16 bases. This CDR3 comprises 14 residues. Germline assignment: CDR1 SGHRS and CDR2 YFSETQ. The CDR3, as DNA: TGCGCCTCCCAATCCCACTTTTCTAACTATGGCTACACCTTC. Its translation: CASQSHFSNYGYTF.

The chain has TRBV11-3 and TRBJ2-5, with D possibly being TRBD2 (5 bases). Gene TRBJ2-7 matches the end of the DNA better, so the J call may be wrong. Germline assignment: CDR1 SGHNT and CDR2 YENEEA. The CDR3 runs 15 residues. The DNA of the CDR3 is TGTGCCAGCAGCTACCACTCGGGATTCTCCTACGAGCAGTACTTC. It is translated as CASSYHSGFSYEQYF.